Below, 27 T cell receptor beta chains from the same sample are listed, as sequenced in a study of blood T cell repertoires in COVID-19 (dated by TCRdb to 2019 to 2021). The library was produced with the immunoSEQ multiplex PCR assay. Drawn from immuneACCESS, this table holds only the in-frame rearrangements with V and J called that TCRdb kept. Clones are partly lost; checked studies trace under half to an unresolved V gene and leave the rest unexplained. This sample gives 81,000 or so clones in total; around 88% of them show up just once. Jointly, the top ten make up 7% to 9% of the sample. The sequenced sample was peripheral blood. The receptors were gathered from a man aged 45-60 years with active COVID-19.

The chain is built from TRBV9 and TRBJ1-2, with D unclear. The V end was cut by 4 bases, the J end by 0 bases, with 22 bases between. Germline V CDR1 and CDR2: SGDLS, YYNGEE. This CDR3 contains 18 residues. This chain's CDR3 is CASSPHGGNPPANYGYTF. CDR3 nucleotides: TGTGCCAGCAGCCCCCATGGAGGGAATCCCCCAGCTAACTATGGCTACACCTTC.

The rearrangement uses TRBV19 and TRBJ2-3; 7 nucleotides match TRBD2. The CDR3 has 14 residues. CDR1 and CDR2 (germline): LNHDA, SQIVND (reference sequence). The V segment lost 7 bases and the J segment 4 bases; nucleotides outside the gene matches: 8. The CDR3 region has the DNA TGTGCCAGTACTCCGGCGGGAGAGGCAGATACGCAGTATTTT. It encodes CASTPAGEADTQYF.

This clone has only one observation. V gene TRBV7-8 combines with J gene TRBJ1-4; 10 bases agree with TRBD1. Germline values: CDR1 SGHVS, CDR2 FQNEAQ. The junction had 9 bases not matched to a gene; V was cut back by 4 bases and J by 1 base. The CDR3 has 18 residues. The chain's CDR3 is CASSYDRGRMKTNEKLFF. CDR3 bases: TGTGCCAGCAGCTATGACAGGGGGCGGATGAAAACTAATGAAAAACTGTTTTTT.

The chain combines TRBV5-1 with TRBJ2-7, with D tentatively TRBD2 (5 bases). Germline V gene lookup returns CDR1 SGHRS and CDR2 YFSETQ. V lost 4 bases and J 4 bases, leaving 12 bases between the germline ends. This CDR3 is built from 13 residues. The CDR3 DNA sequence: TGCGCCAGCAGCCAATCCCCGGGGTACGAGCAGTACTTC. Translated: CASSQSPGYEQYF.

The rearrangement uses TRBV5-1 and TRBJ1-1; TRBD1 agrees at 8 bases. The CDR3 length is 16 residues. Germline-derived CDR1 and CDR2 are SGHRS and YFSETQ. V gave up 0 bases and J gave up 0 bases; unmatched junction bases: 4. CDR3: CASSLGRGLVNTEAFF. In DNA form, the CDR3 reads TGCGCCAGCAGCTTGGGCAGGGGGCTGGTGAACACTGAAGCTTTCTTT.

The rearrangement uses TRBV11-2 and TRBJ2-4; TRBD1 agrees at 7 bases. The germline V gene encodes CDR1 SGHAT and CDR2 FQNNGV. The CDR3 has 16 amino acids. The V segment lost 4 bases and the J segment 6 bases; nucleotides outside the gene matches: 12. This CDR3 reads CASSSILGGRGNIQYF. The CDR3 DNA sequence: TGTGCCAGCAGCTCGATTCTAGGGGGCAGGGGAAACATTCAGTACTTC.

This sequence joins TRBV5-1 and TRBJ1-1; no firm D call. This CDR3 is built from 13 residues. With 4 bases removed from V and 5 bases from J, the gap between germline ends came to 12 bases. Germline V CDR1 and CDR2: SGHRS, YFSETQ. The CDR3 DNA follows: TGCGCCAGCAGCCGGTGGGCAGAGACTGAAGCTTTCTTT. Amino acid sequence: CASSRWAETEAFF.

V and J are TRBV30 and TRBJ2-7, with a tentative D call TRBD2 (5 bases). The CDR3 extends over 13 amino acids. Germline loops: CDR1 GTSNPN, CDR2 SVGIG (reference sequence). The V end was cut by 0 bases, the J end by 6 bases, with 12 bases between. CDR3 bases: TGTGCCTGGAGTGTTCTGGCGGGCCGCGAGCAGTACTTC. Translated: CAWSVLAGREQYF.

The chain combines TRBV28 with TRBJ1-2, with no clear D. V was trimmed by 3 bases and J by 6 bases, leaving 8 bases between them. Germline V lookup: CDR1 MDHEN, CDR2 SYDVKM. The CDR3 is made up of 12 amino acids. CDR3 residues: CASSLKTHGYTF. The CDR3, as DNA: TGTGCCAGCAGTTTGAAGACACATGGCTACACCTTC.

V and J are TRBV28 and TRBJ1-6, with D hard to call. CDR3 size: 13 residues. Trimming took off 8 bases at V and 9 bases at J, with 14 bases between the two ends. The germline gives CDR1 MDHEN, CDR2 SYDVKM. The CDR3 coding sequence is TGTGCCAGCCGAGCGGGAAGAGGTTCACCCCTCCACTTT. Translating it yields CASRAGRGSPLHF.

The chain joins TRBV6-8 to TRBJ1-4; 8 nucleotides line up with TRBD1. In germline, CDR1 is MNHGY, CDR2 SAAAGT. The CDR3 runs to 15 residues. J was trimmed by 7 bases and V by 4 bases; bases with no gene match: 8. The CDR3 region has the DNA TGTGCCAGCAGTTCAGCTAGGACAGGGAGTGAAAAACTGTTTTTT. Its translation: CASSSARTGSEKLFF.

V gene TRBV5-4 combines with J gene TRBJ2-2; 7 bases match TRBD2. The V and J ends lost 0 bases and 3 bases, in that order; junction bases with no gene match: 5. The CDR3 length is 16 residues. Germline V CDR1 and CDR2: SGHNT, YYREEE (reference sequence). CDR3 protein: CASSLGGSGHTGELFF. CDR3 sequence (DNA): TGTGCCAGCAGCTTGGGTGGTAGCGGGCACACCGGGGAGCTGTTTTTT.

This chain links TRBV11-2 with TRBJ1-2, with 7 bases aligning to TRBD1. CDR3 length: 16 residues. V trimming: 4 bases; J trimming: 7 bases; junction bases outside the gene matches: 15. Germline CDR1 is SGHAT and CDR2 is FQNNGV. DNA for the CDR3: TGTGCCAGCAGCTCCGACGCAGACAGGGCCCTACGTGGCTACACCTTC. Its protein product is CASSSDADRALRGYTF.

This rearrangement joins TRBV4-3 to TRBJ1-2; the D is unclear. The CDR3 totals 13 residues. Germline assignment: CDR1 LGHNA and CDR2 YSLEER. Trimming took 5 bases from V and 2 from J, leaving 9 bases between them. The CDR3 DNA is TGCGCCAGCAGCACAGAATACAACTATGGCTACACCTTC. Residues: CASSTEYNYGYTF.

The rearrangement joins TRBV7-9 to TRBJ2-5; tentatively, D is TRBD1 (5 bases). Deletions cut 5 bases from V and 1 base from J, with 11 bases between. The CDR3 loop spans 14 amino acids. Looked up from germline, CDR1 is SEHNR and CDR2 is FQNEAQ (reference sequence). The CDR3 nucleotides read TGTGCCAGCAGCCCAGACAGATTCCAAGAGACCCAGTACTTC. It codes for CASSPDRFQETQYF.

This clone was detected only a few times. The rearrangement links TRBV27 to TRBJ2-1; 9 bases agree with TRBD2. This CDR3 region has 15 residues. Germline-derived CDR1 and CDR2 are MNHEY and SMNVEV (reference sequence). The J segment lost 2 bases and the V segment lost 5 bases, leaving 4 bases of the junction unmatched. The CDR3 DNA is TGTGCCAGCAGTCTAGCGGGACCTCCCTACAATGAGCAGTTCTTC. It encodes CASSLAGPPYNEQFF.

The chain has TRBV19 and TRBJ1-4; D not resolved. CDR3 length: 12 amino acids. Germline V gives CDR1 LNHDA, CDR2 SQIVND (reference sequence). The germline V and J ends were trimmed by 10 bases and 8 bases, with 14 bases remaining between them. The CDR3 reads CATGSPGEKLFF. For the CDR3, the DNA is TGTGCCACTGGAAGCCCGGGAGAAAAACTGTTTTTT.

This chain uses TRBV27 with TRBJ2-1, with 7 positions matching TRBD2. V lost 1 base and J lost 8; bases outside the gene matches: 5. Germline loops: CDR1 MNHEY, CDR2 SMNVEV (reference sequence). The CDR3 spans 14 residues. CDR3 sequence reads: CASSLFGGGDEQFF. DNA for the CDR3: TGTGCCAGCAGTTTATTCGGGGGAGGGGATGAGCAGTTCTTC.

V and J are TRBV9 and TRBJ2-3; possible D gene TRBD2, 5 bases. The length of the CDR3 is 15 residues. Trimming removed 4 bases from V and 0 bases from J, with 12 bases in between. The germline V gene encodes CDR1 SGDLS and CDR2 YYNGEE. The CDR3, as DNA: TGTGCCAGCAGCTGGAGCGGCCCCAGCACAGATACGCAGTATTTT. Its protein product is CASSWSGPSTDTQYF. Using reference TRBV9 and TRBJ2-3 for the parts outside the CDR3, the full variable domain is DSGVTQTPKHLITATGQRVTLRCSPRSGDLSVYWYQQSLDQGLQFLIQYYNGEERAKGNILERFSAQQFPDLHSELNLSSLELGDSALYFCASSWSGPSTDTQYFGPGTRLTVL.

The chain uses TRBV15 and TRBJ2-7; 9 positions agree with TRBD1. Germline trimming cut 6 bases from V and 7 bases from J; bases unmatched to any gene: 10. The CDR3 totals 14 residues. Germline V CDR1 and CDR2: LNHNV, YYDKDF (reference sequence). CDR3 protein: CATSWDRASGEQYF. Here the CDR3 DNA reads TGTGCCACCAGTTGGGACAGGGCCTCGGGGGAGCAGTACTTC.

The chain employs TRBV30 and TRBJ1-6; D is possibly TRBD1 (6 bases). V was trimmed by 0 bases and J by 7 bases, leaving 13 bases between them. The CDR3 loop spans 15 amino acids. Germline V lookup: CDR1 GTSNPN, CDR2 SVGIG (reference sequence). CDR3 sequence reads: CAWSVQDSANSPLHF. CDR3 DNA: TGTGCCTGGAGTGTACAGGACAGCGCCAATTCACCCCTCCACTTT.

The chain combines TRBV5-1 with TRBJ2-2; D not resolved. The CDR3 length is 12 residues. V lost 7 bases and J 1 base, leaving 5 bases between the germline ends. Germline V gene lookup returns CDR1 SGHRS and CDR2 YFSETQ. The CDR3 region is CASGQNTGELFF. The CDR3 DNA reads as TGCGCCAGCGGCCAGAACACCGGGGAGCTGTTTTTT.

The V and J genes are TRBV2 and TRBJ1-4; 7 bases map to TRBD1. With 2 bases clipped from V and 5 bases from J, the junction kept 5 bases outside the gene matches. Germline lookup yields CDR1 SNHLY and CDR2 FYNNEI. This CDR3 spans 15 amino acids. CDR3 DNA: TGTGCCAGCAGTGAAACAGGGGTGGCGAATGAAAAACTGTTTTTT. Its translation: CASSETGVANEKLFF.

The gene calls are TRBV7-2 and TRBJ2-7; TRBD1 aligns across 7 bases. This CDR3 has 14 residues. V dropped 5 bases and J dropped 4; count of bases not matched to a gene: 8. Looked up from germline, CDR1 is SGHTA and CDR2 is FQGNSA. The CDR3: CASSLRTGKYEQYF. The CDR3 DNA follows: TGTGCCAGCAGCCTACGGACAGGAAAATACGAGCAGTACTTC.

This chain joins TRBV6-6 and TRBJ2-5, with 11 positions matching TRBD2. This CDR3 contains 15 residues. Germline V gene sequence: CDR1 MNHNY, CDR2 SVGAGI (reference sequence). The junction had 5 bases not matched to a gene; V was cut back by 3 bases and J by 5 bases. The chain's CDR3 is CASSYSGGALETQYF. CDR3 nucleotide sequence: TGTGCCAGCAGTTATAGCGGGGGGGCCTTGGAGACCCAGTACTTC.

The chain employs TRBV9 and TRBJ1-1; no clear D gene. Germline V gene sequence: CDR1 SGDLS, CDR2 YYNGEE. This CDR3 spans 14 amino acids. Trimming left V 0 bases short and J 1 base short, with 7 bases between. CDR3 loop: CASSVGAGNTEAFF. The DNA for the CDR3 is TGTGCCAGCAGCGTAGGGGCAGGGAACACTGAAGCTTTCTTT.

The chain combines TRBV7-3 with TRBJ2-5, with a weak D call TRBD1 (6 bases). The CDR3 runs to 15 residues. Trimming stripped 2 bases from V and 1 base from J, with 11 bases between. Per germline, CDR1 SGHTA and CDR2 FQGTGA. This chain's CDR3 is CASSLGQGSQETQYF. The CDR3 bases are TGTGCCAGCAGCTTAGGGCAGGGGTCCCAAGAGACCCAGTACTTC.